Only one count was recorded for the clone carrying this T cell receptor beta chain. The germline CDR1 and CDR2 sequences are MNHEY and SVGAGI. Trimming took 5 bases from V and 5 from J; bases not matched to a gene: 5. CDR3 length equals 14 residues. These data originate in a study of blood T cell repertoires in COVID-19. Study background: Both acute and convalescent COVID-19 samples were obtained from the United States, Italy and Spain. Sample material is recorded as cDNA or gDNA derived from T cells, B-cell-depleted T cells, or PBMCs.

Original processing notes: Reference gene primers were amplified, and this amplification served to estimate nucleated cell counts. Profiled with immunoSEQ multiplex PCR; TCRdb holds only in-frame clones, not every one. Clonal size and the V and J genes are those of that table, whereas D and trimming came from the DNA. The sample yields tens of thousands of clones, 86% seen once. The TCR originated in a man between 50 and 59 years old with active COVID-19. Input material: peripheral blood. V and J are TRBV6-5 and TRBJ1-5; 8 bases align to TRBD1. The CDR3 nucleotides are TGTGCCAGCAGTAAGACAGGGGTAGATCAGCCCCAGCATTTT. Encoded protein: CASSKTGVDQPQHF.